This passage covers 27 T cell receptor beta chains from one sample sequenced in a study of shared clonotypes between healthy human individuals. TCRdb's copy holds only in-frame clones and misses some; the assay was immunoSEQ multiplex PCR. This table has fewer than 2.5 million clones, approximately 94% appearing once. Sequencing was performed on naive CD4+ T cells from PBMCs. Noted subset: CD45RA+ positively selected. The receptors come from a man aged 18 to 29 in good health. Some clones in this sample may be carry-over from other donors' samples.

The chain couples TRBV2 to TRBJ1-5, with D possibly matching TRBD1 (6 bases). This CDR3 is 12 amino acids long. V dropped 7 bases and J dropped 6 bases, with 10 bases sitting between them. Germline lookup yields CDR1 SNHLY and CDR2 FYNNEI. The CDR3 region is CASTQGGQPQHF. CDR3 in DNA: TGTGCCAGCACACAGGGAGGTCAGCCCCAGCATTTT.

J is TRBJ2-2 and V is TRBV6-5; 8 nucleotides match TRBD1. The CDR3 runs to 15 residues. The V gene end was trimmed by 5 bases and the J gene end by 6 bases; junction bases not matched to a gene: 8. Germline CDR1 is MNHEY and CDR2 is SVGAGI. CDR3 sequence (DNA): TGTGCCAGCAGTGCCCAGGGGGCGCTTCCCGGGGAGCTGTTTTTT. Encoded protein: CASSAQGALPGELFF.

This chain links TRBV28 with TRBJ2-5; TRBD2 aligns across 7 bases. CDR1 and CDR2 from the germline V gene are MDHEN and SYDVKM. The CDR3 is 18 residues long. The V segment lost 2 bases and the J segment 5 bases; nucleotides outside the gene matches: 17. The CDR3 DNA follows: TGTGCCAGCAGTTTAGGAGTTCGTGGCGGGAGATCAGGGGAGACCCAGTACTTC. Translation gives CASSLGVRGGRSGETQYF.

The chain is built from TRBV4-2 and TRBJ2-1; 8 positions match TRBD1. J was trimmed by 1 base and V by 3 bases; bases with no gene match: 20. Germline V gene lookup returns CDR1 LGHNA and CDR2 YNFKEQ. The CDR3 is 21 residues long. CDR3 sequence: CASSHSRETDRAGLSYNEQFF. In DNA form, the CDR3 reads TGTGCCAGCAGCCACAGCCGAGAGACGGACAGGGCAGGTTTATCCTACAATGAGCAGTTCTTC.

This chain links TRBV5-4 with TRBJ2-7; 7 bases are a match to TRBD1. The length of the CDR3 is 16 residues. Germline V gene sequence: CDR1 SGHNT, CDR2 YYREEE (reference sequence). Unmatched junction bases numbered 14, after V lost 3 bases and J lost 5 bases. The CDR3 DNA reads TGTGCCAGCAGCTCCCCGATGGTCACAGGGGTGCACGAGCAGTACTTC. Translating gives CASSSPMVTGVHEQYF.

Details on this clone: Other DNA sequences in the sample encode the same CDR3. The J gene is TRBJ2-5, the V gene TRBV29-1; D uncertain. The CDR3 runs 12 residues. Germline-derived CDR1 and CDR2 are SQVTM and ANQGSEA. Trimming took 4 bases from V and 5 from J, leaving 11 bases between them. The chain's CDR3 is CSVGLPGETQYF. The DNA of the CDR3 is TGCAGCGTTGGTCTGCCGGGCGAGACCCAGTACTTC.

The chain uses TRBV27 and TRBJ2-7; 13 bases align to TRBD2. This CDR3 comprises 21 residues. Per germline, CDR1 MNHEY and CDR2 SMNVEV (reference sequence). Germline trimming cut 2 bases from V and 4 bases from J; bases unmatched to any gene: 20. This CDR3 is CASSLKGIRRTSGGPLYEQYF. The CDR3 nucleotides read TGTGCCAGCAGTTTAAAAGGAATAAGACGGACTAGCGGGGGTCCTTTATACGAGCAGTACTTC.

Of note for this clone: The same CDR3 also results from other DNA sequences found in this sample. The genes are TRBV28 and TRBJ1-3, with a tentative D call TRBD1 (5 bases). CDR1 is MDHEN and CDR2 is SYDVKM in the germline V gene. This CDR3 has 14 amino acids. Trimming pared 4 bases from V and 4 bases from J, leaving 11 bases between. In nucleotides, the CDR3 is TGTGCCAGCAGTTCAACAGGTTCCGGAAACACCATATATTTT. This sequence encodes CASSSTGSGNTIYF.

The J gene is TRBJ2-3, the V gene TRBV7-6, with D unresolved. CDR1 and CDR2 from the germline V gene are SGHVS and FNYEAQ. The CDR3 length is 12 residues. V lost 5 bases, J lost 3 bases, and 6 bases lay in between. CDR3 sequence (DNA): TGTGCCAGCAGCATCGAAACAGATACGCAGTATTTT. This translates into CASSIETDTQYF.

CDR3 residues: CASSPPSGTGNGYTF. CDR3 nucleotides: TGTGCCAGCTCACCACCTTCCGGGACAGGGAACGGCTACACCTTC. The V gene is TRBV18, the J gene TRBJ1-2; 9 bases match TRBD1. The CDR3 consists of 15 residues. Per the germline V gene, CDR1 is KGHSH and CDR2 is LQKENI. V dropped 0 bases and J dropped 8; count of bases not matched to a gene: 7.

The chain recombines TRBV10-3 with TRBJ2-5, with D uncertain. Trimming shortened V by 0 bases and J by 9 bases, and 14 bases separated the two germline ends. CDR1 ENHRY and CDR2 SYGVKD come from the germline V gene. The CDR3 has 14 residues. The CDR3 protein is CAISESTGSRAQYF. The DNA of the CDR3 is TGTGCCATCAGTGAGTCGACGGGTTCCCGGGCCCAGTACTTC.

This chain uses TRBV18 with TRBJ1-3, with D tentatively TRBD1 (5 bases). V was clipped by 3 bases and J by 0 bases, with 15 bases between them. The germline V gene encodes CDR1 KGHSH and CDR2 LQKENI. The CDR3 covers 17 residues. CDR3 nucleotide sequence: TGTGCCAGCTCACCGGTGGGAGGACACGACTCTGGAAACACCATATATTTT. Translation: CASSPVGGHDSGNTIYF.

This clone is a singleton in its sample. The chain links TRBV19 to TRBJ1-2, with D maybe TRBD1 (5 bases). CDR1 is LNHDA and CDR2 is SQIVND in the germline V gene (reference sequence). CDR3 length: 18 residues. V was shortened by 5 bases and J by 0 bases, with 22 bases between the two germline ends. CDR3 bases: TGTGCCAGTAGTGACCACAGGAGTGATGAACCCACTAACTATGGCTACACCTTC. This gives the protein CASSDHRSDEPTNYGYTF. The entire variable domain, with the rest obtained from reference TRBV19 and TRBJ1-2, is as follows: DGGITQSPKYLFRKEGQNVTLSCEQNLNHDAMYWYRQDPGQGLRLIYYSQIVNDFQKGDIAEGYSVSREKKESFPLTVTSAQKNPTAFYLCASSDHRSDEPTNYGYTFGSGTRLTVV.

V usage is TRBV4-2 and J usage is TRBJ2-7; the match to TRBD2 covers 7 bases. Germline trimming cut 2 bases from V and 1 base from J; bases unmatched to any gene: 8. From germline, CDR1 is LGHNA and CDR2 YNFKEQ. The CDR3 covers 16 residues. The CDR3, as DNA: TGTGCCAGCAGCCAAAGACGGGCTAGCGGATCCTACGAGCAGTACTTC. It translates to CASSQRRASGSYEQYF.

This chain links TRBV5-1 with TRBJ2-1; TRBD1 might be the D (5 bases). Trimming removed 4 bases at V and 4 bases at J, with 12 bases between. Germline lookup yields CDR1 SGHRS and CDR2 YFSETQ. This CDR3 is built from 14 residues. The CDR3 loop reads CASSLGYRYNEQFF. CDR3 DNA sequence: TGCGCCAGCAGCCTAGGGTACAGGTACAATGAGCAGTTCTTC.

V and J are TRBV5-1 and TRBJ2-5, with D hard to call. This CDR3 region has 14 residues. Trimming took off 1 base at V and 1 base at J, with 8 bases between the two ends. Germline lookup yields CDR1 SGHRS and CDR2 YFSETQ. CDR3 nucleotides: TGCGCCAGCAGCTTGTTTGCGGTCCAAGAGACCCAGTACTTC. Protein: CASSLFAVQETQYF.

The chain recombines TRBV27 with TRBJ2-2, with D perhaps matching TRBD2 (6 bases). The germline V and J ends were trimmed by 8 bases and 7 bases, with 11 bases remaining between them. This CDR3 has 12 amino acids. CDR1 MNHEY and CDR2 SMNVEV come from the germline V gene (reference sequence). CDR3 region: CASRSGVGELFF. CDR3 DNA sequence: TGTGCCAGCCGCTCGGGGGTCGGGGAGCTGTTTTTT.

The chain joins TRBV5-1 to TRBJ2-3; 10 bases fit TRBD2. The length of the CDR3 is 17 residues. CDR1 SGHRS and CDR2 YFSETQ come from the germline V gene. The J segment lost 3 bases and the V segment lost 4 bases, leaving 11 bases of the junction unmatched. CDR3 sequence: CASSPGASGRRTDTQYF. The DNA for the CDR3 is TGCGCCAGCAGCCCAGGGGCTAGCGGGAGAAGAACAGATACGCAGTATTTT.

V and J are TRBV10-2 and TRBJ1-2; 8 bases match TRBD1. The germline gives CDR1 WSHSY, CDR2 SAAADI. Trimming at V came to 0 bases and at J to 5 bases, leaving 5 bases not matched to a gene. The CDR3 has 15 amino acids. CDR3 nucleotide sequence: TGCGCCAGCAGTGAGTCACCAGGGGGCTCTTATGGCTACACCTTC. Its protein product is CASSESPGGSYGYTF.

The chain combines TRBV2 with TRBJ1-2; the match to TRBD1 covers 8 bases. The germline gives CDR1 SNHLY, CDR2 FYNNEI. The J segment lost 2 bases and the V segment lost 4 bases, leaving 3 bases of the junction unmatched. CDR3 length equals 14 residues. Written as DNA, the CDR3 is TGTGCCAGCAGTGTTGGGACAGGAAACTATGGCTACACCTTC. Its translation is CASSVGTGNYGYTF.

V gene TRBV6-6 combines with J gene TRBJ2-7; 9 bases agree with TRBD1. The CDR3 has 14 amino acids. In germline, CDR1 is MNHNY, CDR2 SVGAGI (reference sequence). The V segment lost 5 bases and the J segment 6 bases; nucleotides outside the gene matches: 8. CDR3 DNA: TGTGCCAGCAGTCCCACAGGGGGCTATGGCGAGCAGTACTTC. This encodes CASSPTGGYGEQYF.

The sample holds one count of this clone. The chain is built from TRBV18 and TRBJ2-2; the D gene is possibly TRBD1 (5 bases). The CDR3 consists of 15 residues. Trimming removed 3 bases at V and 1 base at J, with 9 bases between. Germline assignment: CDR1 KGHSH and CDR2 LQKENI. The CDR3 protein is CASSPLRENTGELFF. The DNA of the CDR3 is TGTGCCAGCTCACCGCTCAGGGAGAACACCGGGGAGCTGTTTTTT.

CDR3 protein: CASSLWRETRETQYF. CDR3 DNA: TGTGCCAGCAGTTTATGGCGGGAGACGAGGGAGACCCAGTACTTC. V gene TRBV28 combines with J gene TRBJ2-5, with TRBD2 identical over 7 bases. The germline V gene encodes CDR1 MDHEN and CDR2 SYDVKM. V lost 0 bases and J lost 5; bases outside the gene matches: 6. This CDR3 has 15 amino acids.

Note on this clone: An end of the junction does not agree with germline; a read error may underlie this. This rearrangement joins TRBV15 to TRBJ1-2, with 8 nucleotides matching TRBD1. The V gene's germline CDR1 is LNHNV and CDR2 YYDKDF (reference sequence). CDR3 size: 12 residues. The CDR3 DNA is TGTGCCACCAGCAGAGATCAGGGGGCATCCTACTTC. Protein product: CATSRDQGASYF.

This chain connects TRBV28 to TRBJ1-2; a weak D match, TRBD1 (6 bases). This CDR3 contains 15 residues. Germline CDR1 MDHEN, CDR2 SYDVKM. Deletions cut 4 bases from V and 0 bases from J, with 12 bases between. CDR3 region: CASSWPDRPNYGYTF. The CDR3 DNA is TGTGCCAGCAGTTGGCCCGACAGGCCTAACTATGGCTACACCTTC.

CDR3 nucleotides: TGTGCCACCAGCAGCGGCGGAGCGATGAGTTACGAGCAGTACTTC. Its protein is CATSSGGAMSYEQYF. The chain links TRBV15 to TRBJ2-7; D gene unclear. With 3 bases removed from V and 4 bases from J, the gap between germline ends came to 16 bases. The germline V gene has CDR1 LNHNV and CDR2 YYDKDF (reference sequence). The CDR3 has 15 amino acids. Drawing the rest from reference TRBV15 and TRBJ2-7, the complete variable domain is DAMVIQNPRYQVTQFGKPVTLSCSQTLNHNVMYWYQQKSSQAPKLLFHYYDKDFNNEADTPDNFQSRRPNTSFCFLDIRSPGLGDTAMYLCATSSGGAMSYEQYFGPGTRLTVT.

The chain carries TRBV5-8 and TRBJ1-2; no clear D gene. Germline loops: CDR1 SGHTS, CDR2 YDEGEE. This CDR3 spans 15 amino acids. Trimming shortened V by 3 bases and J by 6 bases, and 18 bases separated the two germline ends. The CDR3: CASSYGRSLEDGYTF. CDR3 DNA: TGTGCCAGCAGCTACGGACGGTCCTTGGAGGATGGCTACACCTTC. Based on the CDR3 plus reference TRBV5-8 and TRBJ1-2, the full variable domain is EAGVTQSPTHLIKTRGQQATLRCSPISGHTSVYWYQQALGLGLQFLLWYDEGEERNRGNFPPRFSGRQFPNYSSELNVNALELEDSALYLCASSYGRSLEDGYTFGSGTRLTVV.